Listed below are T cell receptor beta chains from one sample, sequenced in a study of cytomegalovirus exposure and HLA in healthy donors. TCRdb's copy holds only in-frame clones and misses some; the assay was immunoSEQ multiplex PCR. This sample carries approximately 89,000 clones, under 75% of them seen once, and the ten largest clones take 1.2%. Sequencing used PBMCs. These receptors came from a female donor in good health and CMV-seronegative. Each CDR3 is given with its conserved first and last residue.

v_call	cdr3_aa
TRBV18	CASSPSNDRGYGYTF
TRBV28	CASSFLSRGKETQYF
TRBV4-1	CASSQETGTGNTIYF
TRBV4-1	CASSHLTGGPYHTSGNTIYF
TRBV4-3	CASSQDARNQPQHF
TRBV7-2	CASRGNRDTEAFF
TRBV2	CASSTLRASNEKLFF
TRBV6-1	CASSELAGGPETQYF
TRBV30	CAWRRLTNSPETQYF
TRBV30	CAWSVRVPLNTEAFF
TRBV5-4	CASSTNRVDTQYF
TRBV7-9	CASSPTGLGGYTF
TRBV4-2	CAISQAVEGSSGANVLTF
TRBV2	CASSEGRAKNIQYF
TRBV19	CASSKGQGAGTGELFF
TRBV15	CATSRDRGQVVGNTIYF
TRBV4-3	CASSQDRGDYGYTF
TRBV19	CASSIALAGSYEQYF
TRBV29-1	CSVEGRLAGHFNEQFF